The source of this TCR beta chain is a study of beta chain features in type 1 diabetes. Study-wide results and caveats: When VDJ junctions were examined, type 1 diabetes patients showed fewer insertions and more deletions. Moderate but significant shortening of TCRB CDR3s was recorded in all four CD4+ subsets from Type 1 diabetes patients. Any PCR bias toward short templates would affect both groups alike.

Every isolated RNA sample was fully reverse transcribed, so sequencing captured expressed TCRB transcripts. The table came from immunoSEQ multiplex PCR; TCRdb's copy has only in-frame clones and leaves some out. This table holds 600,000 or so clones, 9.5% to 15% found once. The germline gives CDR1 SGHTA, CDR2 FQGNSA. The CDR3 contains 15 residues. The germline V and J ends were trimmed by 4 bases and 4 bases, with 16 bases remaining between them. Of note for this clone: Its antigen is unknown.

The V gene is TRBV7-2, the J gene TRBJ1-1, with D possibly matching TRBD1 (5 bases). The sequencing input was naive CD4+ T cells from blood. The TCR comes from a man younger than 40 with type 1 diabetes. CDR3 loop: CASSSIDRPSTEAFF. The CDR3 region has the DNA TGTGCCAGCAGCTCCATAGACAGACCGAGCACTGAAGCTTTCTTT.